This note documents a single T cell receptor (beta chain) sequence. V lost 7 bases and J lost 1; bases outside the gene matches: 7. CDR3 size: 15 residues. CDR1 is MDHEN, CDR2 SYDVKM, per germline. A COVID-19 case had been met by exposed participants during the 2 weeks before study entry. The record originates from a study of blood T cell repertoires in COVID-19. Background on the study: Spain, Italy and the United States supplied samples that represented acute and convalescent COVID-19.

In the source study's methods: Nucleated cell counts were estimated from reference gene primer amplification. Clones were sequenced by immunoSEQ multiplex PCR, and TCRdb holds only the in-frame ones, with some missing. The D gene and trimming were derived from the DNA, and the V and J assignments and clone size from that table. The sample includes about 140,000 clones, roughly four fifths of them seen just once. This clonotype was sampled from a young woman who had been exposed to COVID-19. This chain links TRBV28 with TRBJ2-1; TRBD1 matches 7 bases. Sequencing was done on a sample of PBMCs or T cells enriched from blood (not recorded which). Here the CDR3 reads CASISRGTSYNEQFF. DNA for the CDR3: TGTGCCAGCATATCCAGGGGGACGTCCTACAATGAGCAGTTCTTC. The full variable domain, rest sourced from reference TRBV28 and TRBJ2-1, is DVKVTQSSRYLVKRTGEKVFLECVQDMDHENMFWYRQDPGLGLRLIYFSYDVKMKEKGDIPEGYSVSREKKERFSLILESASTNQTSMYLCASISRGTSYNEQFFGPGTRLTVL.